This T cell receptor (beta chain) originates from a study of T cell repertoires in cytomegalovirus infection. Across the study: From public TCR beta signatures came an indication of both CMV infection and matching HLA type.

Study observations and caveats: The response measured ex vivo was dominated by TCR beta clonotypes (HLA-C-restricted and CMV-specific).

Using its own MiXCR run on the reads, TCRdb lists one record per CDR3 protein. The sample contains tens of thousands of distinct CDR3 sequences, 24% of which appear only once. Looked up from germline, CDR1 is LGHNA and CDR2 is YNFKEQ. This CDR3 contains 13 residues. Trimming took 3 bases from V and 2 from J, leaving 4 bases between them. For this clonotype: The target antigen is unknown.

The TCR sequence derives from a human donor in good health (CMV status not recorded). Some clones in this sample may be carry-over from other donors' samples. Sequencing used CD8+ T cells from cultured PBMCs, obtained from culture after CMV antigen stimulation. This chain joins TRBV4-2 and TRBJ2-2; D is unresolved. CDR3: CASSQGNTGELFF. CDR3 nucleotide sequence: TGTGCCAGCAGCCAGGGAAACACCGGGGAGCTGTTTTTT.